Presented here are 27 T cell receptor beta chains from one specimen sequenced in a study of Ad26.COV2.S vaccination and SARS-CoV-2 variants. Only in-frame clones appear in the TCRdb table, and some are missing; sequencing was by immunoSEQ multiplex PCR. The sample consists of about 350,000 clones, 92% of them appearing once. Source: peripheral blood, taken after recovery from COVID-19. These receptors originate from a human donor who had recovered from COVID-19.

This clone was counted once. One end of the junction is discordant with germline, which a read error may explain. The chain uses TRBV7-9 and TRBJ1-2, with unresolved D. This CDR3 contains 15 residues. Germline-derived CDR1 and CDR2 are SEHNR and FQNEAQ (reference sequence). The CDR3 DNA follows: TGTGCCAGCAGAACCGGTACGGCGGGGTCCTATGGCCACACCTTC. As protein: CASRTGTAGSYGHTF. The variable domain in full, with the rest retrieved from reference TRBV7-9 and TRBJ1-2, is DTGVSQNPRHKITKRGQNVTFRCDPISEHNRLYWYRQTLGQGPEFLTYFQNEAQLEKSRLLSDRFSAERPKGSFSTLEIQRTEQGDSAMYLCASRTGTAGSYGHTFGSGTRLTVV.

This rearrangement joins TRBV27 to TRBJ1-5; 7 positions match TRBD1. Trimming at V came to 5 bases and at J to 0 bases, leaving 4 bases not matched to a gene. Looked up from germline, CDR1 is MNHEY and CDR2 is SMNVEV (reference sequence). The CDR3 has 15 amino acids. The CDR3 DNA is TGTGCCAGCAGTAAGGGACAGATTAGCAATCAGCCCCAGCATTTT. This gives the protein CASSKGQISNQPQHF.

The gene calls are TRBV2 and TRBJ1-4, with a possible D match to TRBD1 (5 bases). The V gene lost 8 bases and the J gene lost 3 bases, with 13 bases spanning the gap. Germline V gene data show CDR1 as SNHLY and CDR2 as FYNNEI. The CDR3 loop spans 14 amino acids. Here the CDR3 DNA reads TGTGCCAGCTTCGTGATGGGGGCTAATGAAAAACTGTTTTTT. It codes for CASFVMGANEKLFF.

V gene TRBV5-1 combines with J gene TRBJ1-6, with a tentative D call TRBD1 (6 bases). Germline CDR1 and CDR2: SGHRS and YFSETQ. Trimming cost V 0 bases and J 7 bases, with 14 bases left between them. The CDR3 covers 16 residues. CDR3 residues: CASSLVGGSGNSPLHF. CDR3 DNA sequence: TGCGCCAGCAGCTTGGTAGGGGGATCGGGCAATTCACCCCTCCACTTT.

This clone was counted a single time. This sequence joins TRBV6-5 and TRBJ2-2; TRBD2 agrees at 11 bases. The CDR3 loop spans 15 amino acids. The V segment lost 7 bases and the J segment 6 bases; nucleotides outside the gene matches: 7. Germline V gene lookup returns CDR1 MNHEY and CDR2 SVGAGI. The CDR3 sequence is CASILAGGSAGELFF. DNA for the CDR3: TGTGCCAGCATTTTAGCGGGGGGGTCTGCCGGGGAGCTGTTTTTT.

The rearrangement joins TRBV5-1 to TRBJ1-1; 7 bases are shared with TRBD1. This CDR3 region has 14 residues. Germline-derived CDR1 and CDR2 are SGHRS and YFSETQ. The V segment lost 4 bases and the J segment 3 bases; nucleotides outside the gene matches: 6. The CDR3 reads CASSNTGAYTEAFF. The CDR3 nucleotides read TGCGCCAGCAGCAACACAGGGGCATACACTGAAGCTTTCTTT.

This clone has only a few counts. The gene calls are TRBV13 and TRBJ1-1; D not resolved. There are 16 residues in the CDR3. The V and J ends lost 0 bases and 5 bases respectively, with 16 bases between them. The germline CDR1 and CDR2 sequences are PRHDT and FYEKMQ (reference sequence). The CDR3 bases are TGTGCCAGCAGCTTAGGCCTCTTTCAGATCGAAACTGAAGCTTTCTTT. It specifies CASSLGLFQIETEAFF.

This clone was found a few times. The chain couples TRBV6-1 to TRBJ1-5; D is possibly TRBD1 (5 bases). Germline V gene lookup returns CDR1 MNHNS and CDR2 SASEGT. This CDR3 is 15 amino acids long. The V gene lost 2 bases and the J gene lost 6 bases, with 14 bases spanning the gap. The CDR3 DNA sequence: TGTGCCAGCAGTGAATCCTCAGGGTATGGTCAGCCCCAGCATTTT. Its translation is CASSESSGYGQPQHF.

Only a few counts were recorded for this clone. The rearrangement joins TRBV5-8 to TRBJ1-6, with D unclear. Germline V gives CDR1 SGHTS, CDR2 YDEGEE. The CDR3 runs 10 residues. The V gene lost 3 bases and the J gene lost 14 bases, with 6 bases spanning the gap. CDR3 residues: CASSSPSLHF. The CDR3 nucleotides read TGTGCCAGCAGCTCCCCATCCCTCCACTTT.

The chain is built from TRBV5-8 and TRBJ2-7; D may correspond to TRBD1 or TRBD2 (5 bases each). The V gene's germline CDR1 is SGHTS and CDR2 YDEGEE. The CDR3 has 14 residues. Trimming stripped 1 base from V and 5 bases from J, with 13 bases between. The CDR3 sequence: CASSLRGAGHEQYF. CDR3 nucleotide sequence: TGTGCCAGCAGCTTGCGGGGCGCGGGTCACGAGCAGTACTTC.

The chain carries TRBV5-1 and TRBJ2-1, with D perhaps TRBD1 (5 bases). Germline V gene sequence: CDR1 SGHRS, CDR2 YFSETQ. Trimming took 6 bases from V and 7 from J, leaving 20 bases between them. CDR3 size: 15 residues. CDR3 coding DNA: TGCGCCAGCATCTTCGACAGCCCGCTCCGGAATGAGCAGTTCTTC. This codes for CASIFDSPLRNEQFF. Based on the CDR3 plus reference TRBV5-1 and TRBJ2-1, the full variable domain is KAGVTQTPRYLIKTRGQQVTLSCSPISGHRSVSWYQQTPGQGLQFLFEYFSETQRNKGNFPGRFSGRQFSNSRSEMNVSTLELGDSALYLCASIFDSPLRNEQFFGPGTRLTVL.

The chain employs TRBV6-2 or TRBV6-3 and TRBJ2-3; D may be TRBD1 (6 bases). Trimming removed 0 bases at V and 3 bases at J, with 10 bases between. The CDR3 spans 15 residues. Germline V CDR1 and CDR2: MNHEY, SVGEGT. For the CDR3, the DNA is TGTGCCAGCAGTTACTCGCAGGGGAAGACAGATACGCAGTATTTT. Translating it yields CASSYSQGKTDTQYF.

The V gene is TRBV7-2, the J gene TRBJ2-1; D gene unclear. In germline, CDR1 is SGHTA, CDR2 FQGNSA. V was cut by 1 base and J by 10 bases, with 8 bases left in between. This CDR3 contains 12 residues. Here the CDR3 DNA reads TGTGCCAGCAGCTTAGACTTGACGGAGCAGTTCTTC. Its protein is CASSLDLTEQFF.

Written as DNA, the CDR3 is TGTGCCAGTAGAAGGGCCGGGTCGGGCCCCTCCTACGAGCAGTACTTC. Translation: CASRRAGSGPSYEQYF. V is TRBV19 and J is TRBJ2-7; D unresolved. Germline loops: CDR1 LNHDA, CDR2 SQIVND (reference sequence). The CDR3 runs 16 residues. V was cut by 6 bases and J by 0 bases, with 18 bases left in between.

The gene calls are TRBV5-1 and TRBJ1-1; TRBD1 aligns across 7 bases. The CDR3 has 15 amino acids. Germline lookup yields CDR1 SGHRS and CDR2 YFSETQ. V was clipped by 2 bases and J by 1 base; unmatched bases: 5. The CDR3 sequence: CASSFNGQANTEAFF. CDR3 sequence (DNA): TGCGCCAGCAGCTTTAATGGACAGGCGAACACTGAAGCTTTCTTT.

The rearrangement uses TRBV3-1 (or the pseudogene TRBV3-2) and TRBJ1-3, with 7 bases aligning to TRBD1. The germline gives CDR1 LGHDT, CDR2 YNNKEL (reference sequence). The CDR3 contains 14 residues. Trimming removed 7 bases from V and 4 bases from J; junction bases left unmatched: 7. CDR3 in DNA: TGTGCCAGCAACCTCCAGGGGGACGGAAACACCATATATTTT. Translation gives CASNLQGDGNTIYF.

The genes are TRBV6-6 and TRBJ1-3; possibly TRBD1 for D (6 bases). CDR1 and CDR2 (germline): MNHNY, SVGAGI (reference sequence). The CDR3 spans 15 residues. V was pared by 2 bases and J by 0 bases, with 8 bases between. This chain's CDR3 is CASSYGGPSGNTIYF. The CDR3 bases are TGTGCCAGCAGTTACGGGGGGCCCTCTGGAAACACCATATATTTT.

The genes are TRBV18 and TRBJ1-2; tentatively, D is TRBD1 (5 bases). CDR3 length: 15 amino acids. Per germline, CDR1 KGHSH and CDR2 LQKENI. Deletions cut 3 bases from V and 0 bases from J, with 11 bases between. This chain's CDR3 is CASSPQGRANYGYTF. CDR3 DNA sequence: TGTGCCAGCTCACCTCAGGGCAGGGCTAACTATGGCTACACCTTC.

The rearrangement links TRBV27 to TRBJ1-2; D ambiguous. Germline CDR1 reads MNHEY; CDR2 reads SMNVEV (reference sequence). Between the trimmed V and J ends, which lost 2 bases and 2 bases, there was a span of 9 bases. There are 14 residues in the CDR3. The CDR3 DNA follows: TGTGCCAGCAGTTTAACGGCGGACAACTATGGCTACACCTTC. It is translated as CASSLTADNYGYTF.

This clone was seen just once. CDR3 sequence (DNA): TGTGCCAGCAGCTTTGGTTTTCCGGCATTCCATGGCTACACCTTC. It specifies CASSFGFPAFHGYTF. The gene calls are TRBV11-2 and TRBJ1-2; no definite D call. The V and J ends lost 3 bases and 6 bases respectively, with 17 bases between them. Per the germline V gene, CDR1 is SGHAT and CDR2 is FQNNGV. CDR3 size: 15 residues.

The chain recombines TRBV7-9 with TRBJ2-7; a weak D match, TRBD1 (5 bases). V was cut by 3 bases and J by 5 bases, with 14 bases left in between. The CDR3 extends over 14 amino acids. Germline lookup yields CDR1 SEHNR and CDR2 FQNEAQ (reference sequence). Written as DNA, the CDR3 is TGTGCCAGCAGCTTTGAAGGCAGGGCTAACGAGCAGTACTTC. Its translation is CASSFEGRANEQYF.

This rearrangement joins TRBV6-2 or TRBV6-3 to TRBJ2-3; D is possibly TRBD2 (6 bases). The germline V gene encodes CDR1 MNHEY and CDR2 SVGEGT. Trimming stripped 5 bases from V and 2 bases from J, with 8 bases between. This CDR3 comprises 13 residues. CDR3 protein: CASSLATTDTQYF. The DNA of the CDR3 is TGTGCCAGCAGTCTAGCGACCACAGATACGCAGTATTTT.

The chain is built from TRBV2 and TRBJ2-2, with D perhaps TRBD2 (7 bases). CDR3 length equals 15 residues. The germline V and J ends were trimmed by 6 bases and 3 bases, with 14 bases remaining between them. CDR1 is SNHLY and CDR2 is FYNNEI in the germline V gene. The CDR3: CASREGGDYTGELFF. CDR3 in DNA: TGTGCCAGCAGAGAGGGGGGGGACTACACCGGGGAGCTGTTTTTT.

The rearrangement joins TRBV11-2 to TRBJ2-3, with 9 bases matching TRBD1. V lost 1 base and J lost 3; bases outside the gene matches: 2. The CDR3 is made up of 15 amino acids. Germline values: CDR1 SGHAT, CDR2 FQNNGV. The CDR3 region has the DNA TGTGCCAGCAGCTTAGGGGGACAGGGAACAGATACGCAGTATTTT. Protein: CASSLGGQGTDTQYF.

The chain carries TRBV5-5 and TRBJ1-6; D might be TRBD1 (5 bases). The CDR3 spans 17 residues. The germline V and J ends were trimmed by 4 bases and 0 bases, with 14 bases remaining between them. CDR1 is SGHKS, CDR2 YYEKEE, per germline (reference sequence). As DNA, the CDR3 is TGTGCCAGCAGCCGACAGAGCCAGGGCTCCTATAATTCACCCCTCCACTTT. Protein product: CASSRQSQGSYNSPLHF.

This chain connects TRBV5-1 to TRBJ2-7; D may be TRBD1 (5 bases). The V gene's germline CDR1 is SGHRS and CDR2 YFSETQ. The CDR3 totals 14 residues. Trimming cost V 0 bases and J 3 bases, with 10 bases left between them. CDR3 coding DNA: TGCGCCAGCAGCTTGGCTCGTCAGGGCTACGAGCAGTACTTC. Translating gives CASSLARQGYEQYF. The complete variable domain, with remaining parts taken from reference TRBV5-1 and TRBJ2-7, reads KAGVTQTPRYLIKTRGQQVTLSCSPISGHRSVSWYQQTPGQGLQFLFEYFSETQRNKGNFPGRFSGRQFSNSRSEMNVSTLELGDSALYLCASSLARQGYEQYFGPGTRLTVT.

This sequence joins TRBV7-2 and TRBJ2-2, with 9 bases aligning to TRBD1. V was pared by 5 bases and J by 4 bases, with 5 bases of the junction left unmatched. The CDR3 is made up of 15 amino acids. Germline CDR1 and CDR2: SGHTA and FQGNSA. CDR3 sequence: CASSLGQGVTGELFF. In DNA form, the CDR3 reads TGTGCCAGCAGCCTGGGACAGGGTGTCACCGGGGAGCTGTTTTTT.